A selection of T cell receptor beta chains follows, all from one sample in a study of STAT3 mutations in large granular lymphocyte leukemia. Here immunoSEQ multiplex PCR was the method, and the copy in TCRdb shows in-frame clones only, minus some. The repertoire consists of 30,000 to 45,000 clones, with roughly 88% occurring once and the leading ten covering 0.43%. The sample was PBMCs. The receptor source for this set is a human donor with T large granular lymphocyte leukemia. Some clones in this sample may be carry-over from other donors' samples. Each CDR3 is given with its conserved first and last residue. A D gene is named only where the DNA matches it firmly. Expanded clones get a size class; other rows say once, few or many, or leave the size out.

TRBV15	once	NA	TRBJ1-4	CATSTAGPSKEKLFF	TGTGCCACCAGCACGGCGGGACCCTCGAAGGAAAAACTGTTTTTT
TRBV28	NA	NA	TRBJ1-2	CASSLPRNYGYTF	TGTGCCAGCAGTTTACCCAGGAACTATGGCTACACCTTC
TRBV4-1	NA	NA	TRBJ2-1	CASSNLANEQFF	TGCGCCAGCAGCAACTTAGCCAATGAGCAGTTCTTC
TRBV13	few	NA	TRBJ1-5	CASSLGQNSNQPQHF	TGTGCCAGCAGCTTAGGCCAAAATAGCAATCAGCCCCAGCATTTT
TRBV9	NA	NA	TRBJ2-3	CASNYPGADTQYF	TGTGCCAGCAACTACCCGGGGGCAGATACGCAGTATTTT
TRBV5-1	NA	NA	TRBJ2-1	CASSPGPGNNEQFF	TGCGCCAGTTCCCCGGGTCCAGGCAACAATGAGCAGTTCTTC
TRBV5-6	NA	NA	TRBJ2-6	CASSSTRQLSGANVLTF	TGTGCCAGCAGCTCAACCCGACAGCTTTCTGGGGCCAACGTCCTGACTTTC
TRBV28	once	TRBD1	TRBJ1-1	CASTGQAVGNTEAFF	TGTGCCAGCACGGGACAGGCGGTCGGCAACACTGAAGCTTTCTTT
TRBV27	NA	NA	TRBJ2-7	CASSTTGLNEQYF	TGTGCCAGCAGTACCACTGGGTTAAACGAGCAGTACTTC
TRBV18	NA	NA	TRBJ1-2	CASSPPLGAGGYTF	TGTGCCAGCTCACCACCCCTGGGGGCAGGTGGCTACACCTTC
TRBV7-2	NA	TRBD2	TRBJ2-7	CASSLRTSGVYYEQYF	TGTGCCAGCAGCCTAAGGACTAGCGGGGTATATTACGAGCAGTACTTC
TRBV7-9	NA	TRBD2	TRBJ2-5	CASSQRGTSGGPETQYF	TGTGCCAGCAGCCAACGTGGGACTAGCGGGGGGCCGGAGACCCAGTACTTC
TRBV7-2	NA	TRBD2	TRBJ2-1	CASSFRERGGLAEQFF	TGTGCCAGCAGCTTCCGCGAGCGGGGGGGTTTGGCTGAGCAGTTCTTC
TRBV5-4	NA	TRBD1	TRBJ1-6	CASSWDRERSPLHF	TGTGCCAGCAGCTGGGACAGGGAGAGATCACCCCTCCACTTT
TRBV5-5	NA	NA	TRBJ1-1	CASSYGTANTEAFF	TGTGCCAGCAGCTACGGGACGGCGAACACTGAAGCTTTCTTT
TRBV5-1	NA	TRBD1	TRBJ1-1	CASSLAAGQFNTEAFF	TGCGCCAGCAGCTTGGCCGCGGGACAGTTTAACACTGAAGCTTTCTTT
TRBV6-6	NA	NA	TRBJ2-7	CASSYQASYEQYF	TGTGCCAGCAGTTATCAGGCCTCCTACGAGCAGTACTTC
TRBV6-5	NA	NA	TRBJ1-4	CASSYSSARGEKLFF	TGTGCCAGCAGTTACTCGAGTGCCCGCGGGGAAAAACTGTTTTTT
TRBV5-1	once	NA	TRBJ1-3	CASTLEAPQDTIYF	TGCGCCAGCACCCTTGAGGCGCCCCAGGACACCATATATTTT
TRBV6-1	NA	NA	TRBJ1-6	CASSVALGGNSPLHF	TGTGCCAGCAGTGTTGCTTTGGGAGGAAATTCACCCCTCCACTTT
TRBV7-9	NA	TRBD1	TRBJ2-5	CASSLPGQGETQYF	TGTGCCAGCAGCTTACCGGGACAGGGGGAGACCCAGTACTTC
TRBV10-2	NA	NA	TRBJ2-1	CASSVRGNNEQFF	TGCGCCAGCAGCGTACGGGGGAACAATGAGCAGTTCTTC
TRBV28	NA	NA	TRBJ1-2	CASSRVVGADYGYTF	TGTGCCAGCAGTCGGGTGGTGGGGGCAGACTATGGCTACACCTTC